This TCR beta chain was documented in a study of cytomegalovirus exposure and HLA in healthy donors. Primers included in the PCR were 60 Vbeta and 13 Jbeta primers. Sequencing used immunoSEQ multiplex PCR; TCRdb keeps in-frame clones, though not all of them. This sample has about 120,000 clones, with around 74% found just once. Trimming cost V 5 bases and J 7 bases, with 12 bases left between them. CDR3 length: 14 amino acids. Germline assignment: CDR1 MDHEN and CDR2 SYDVKM. This clone was observed a handful of times. The target antigen is unknown. Study findings and constraints: V segments that were indistinguishable, TRBV6-2 and TRBV6-3 among them, were omitted from analysis.

This chain connects TRBV28 to TRBJ1-6; D remains ambiguous. The sample was PBMCs. The source is a woman aged 18-29 years in good health and CMV-seronegative. The CDR3 loop is CASSQVTENSPLHF. Written as DNA, the CDR3 is TGTGCCAGCAGTCAAGTCACAGAAAATTCACCCCTCCACTTT.